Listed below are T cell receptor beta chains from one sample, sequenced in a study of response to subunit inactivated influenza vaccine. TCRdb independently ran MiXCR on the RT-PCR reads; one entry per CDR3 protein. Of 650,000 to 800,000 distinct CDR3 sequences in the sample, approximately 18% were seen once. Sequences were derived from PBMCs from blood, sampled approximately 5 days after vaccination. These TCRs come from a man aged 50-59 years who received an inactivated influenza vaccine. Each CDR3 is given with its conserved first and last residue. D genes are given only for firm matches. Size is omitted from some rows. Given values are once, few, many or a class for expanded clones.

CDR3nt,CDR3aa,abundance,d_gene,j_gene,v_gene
TGCAGTGCTAGAGATACAGGAGACTCTGGAAACACCATATATTTT,CSARDTGDSGNTIYF,.,.,TRBJ1-3,TRBV20-1
TGTGCCAGCCTCTTCTGGATCATGAACACTGAAGCTTTCTTT,CASLFWIMNTEAFF,.,.,TRBJ1-1,TRBV28
TGTGCCAGCAGTCTTCCCCCCCAGTCTAGCACAGATACGCAGTATTTT,CASSLPPQSSTDTQYF,.,.,TRBJ2-3,TRBV7-9
TGTGCCAGCACTCCCCAAAGGCGAAAGGGTGAAGCTTTCTTT,CASTPQRRKGEAFF,.,.,TRBJ1-1,TRBV28
TGCGCCAGCAGCTTGTCCAGGCCTAATGAAAAACTGTTTTTT,CASSLSRPNEKLFF,.,.,TRBJ1-4,TRBV5-1
TGCAGTGCAGGGACTGACTTCACTGAAGCTTTCTTT,CSAGTDFTEAFF,.,.,TRBJ1-1,TRBV20-1
TGCGCCAGCAGCTTGTCCCTTCTGGGCGGGGGAGTCACAGATACGCAGTATTTT,CASSLSLLGGGVTDTQYF,few,TRBD2,TRBJ2-3,TRBV5-1
TGCGCCAGCAGCGTGGTGGGGCCTTCCTACGAGCAGTACTTC,CASSVVGPSYEQYF,few,.,TRBJ2-7,TRBV5-1
TGTGCCAGCAGCTTATTGAGACCGGACAATGAGCAGTTCTTC,CASSLLRPDNEQFF,.,.,TRBJ2-1,TRBV7-2
TGCAGCGCCACTCCCAGGGCCGAAGCTTTCTTT,CSATPRAEAFF,many,.,TRBJ1-1,TRBV29-1
TGTGCCAGCAGCCAAGAGGGGACAGGGTACACCGGGGAGCTGTTTTTT,CASSQEGTGYTGELFF,.,TRBD1,TRBJ2-2,TRBV4-2
TGTGCCAGCAGTTCCTTGGGACTAGTGGTTGAGCAGTTCTTC,CASSSLGLVVEQFF,many,TRBD2,TRBJ2-1,TRBV6-5
TGTGCCAGCAGCGAGGACCTTGGCAGGGGAGCCTACGAGCAGTACTTC,CASSEDLGRGAYEQYF,few,.,TRBJ2-7,TRBV6-2/TRBV6-3
TGTGCCAGCAGCCCATCGTTCCAGGGGGCGCGGACTGAAGCTTTCTTT,CASSPSFQGARTEAFF,.,TRBD1,TRBJ1-1,TRBV7-9
TGCAGTGCCAGGAAGAGGGGGACTACCTACAATGAGCAGTTCTTC,CSARKRGTTYNEQFF,.,.,TRBJ2-1,TRBV20-1
TGTGCCAGCAACCTCGGGGTCGAGGAGACCCAGTACTTC,CASNLGVEETQYF,many,.,TRBJ2-5,TRBV12-3/TRBV12-4
TGCAGTGCTAGAGGTAACAGATTACCGCTTTACGAGCAGTACTTC,CSARGNRLPLYEQYF,few,.,TRBJ2-7,TRBV20-1
TGCAGTGCTAGGCCGACAGGCCTTAGCTCCTACGAGCAGTACTTC,CSARPTGLSSYEQYF,few,.,TRBJ2-7,TRBV20-1
TGTGCCAGCAGCATAGGGTCCGGGAGGCGCGGGGAGACCCAGTACTTC,CASSIGSGRRGETQYF,.,TRBD2,TRBJ2-5,TRBV7-8
TGTGCCAGCAGCTTTTTACTAGCGGGAGAAGAGACCCAGTACTTC,CASSFLLAGEETQYF,.,TRBD2,TRBJ2-5,TRBV7-9
TGTGCCAGCAGTTACCAGTGGACAGGACTGATCAACGAGCAGTACTTC,CASSYQWTGLINEQYF,.,TRBD1,TRBJ2-7,TRBV6-5
TGTGCCAGCAGCCATAGTGGGGGTAGCTCCACAGATACGCAGTATTTT,CASSHSGGSSTDTQYF,.,.,TRBJ2-3,TRBV4-2
TGCGCCAGCAGCCACGCGAAGGGGGACGAGCAGTACTTC,CASSHAKGDEQYF,.,.,TRBJ2-7,TRBV4-3
TGCAGCGGAGCACCGAGGGGGGGCTGGGAGACCCAGTACTTC,CSGAPRGGWETQYF,.,.,TRBJ2-5,TRBV29-1
TGTGCCAGCAAATCTAGCGGGGTTGAATTGAGTAATGAGCAGTTCTTC,CASKSSGVELSNEQFF,.,TRBD2,TRBJ2-1,TRBV6-2/TRBV6-3
TGCAGCGTGGGCACGAGGGGCGGGGAGACCCAGTACTTC,CSVGTRGGETQYF,many,.,TRBJ2-5,TRBV29-1
TGTGCCAGCAGCGAAGGACAGCGGGGACGCCCCGATACGCAGTATTTT,CASSEGQRGRPDTQYF,.,.,TRBJ2-3,TRBV7-2
TGCGCCAGCAGCCAAGATAGCGGCGTGGGGGCCAACGTCCTGACTTTC,CASSQDSGVGANVLTF,.,.,TRBJ2-6,TRBV4-3
TGCGCCAGCAGCGCCGGACCCGGCGCAGATACGCAGTATTTT,CASSAGPGADTQYF,.,.,TRBJ2-3,TRBV5-1
TGTGCCAGCAGGCGGACTGAGGAGCAGTACTTC,CASRRTEEQYF,few,.,TRBJ2-7,TRBV12-3/TRBV12-4
TGCGCCAGCAGCTTGGGGGGACGGACAGAAGAGACCCAGTACTTC,CASSLGGRTEETQYF,.,.,TRBJ2-5,TRBV5-1
TGTGCCAGCAGTTTAGCTTTGGGGGTAGTAACTGAAGCTTTCTTT,CASSLALGVVTEAFF,few,.,TRBJ1-1,TRBV12-3/TRBV12-4
TGTGCCAGCAGCTTGGAGGGGCTTCGAGAGACCCAGTACTTC,CASSLEGLRETQYF,few,.,TRBJ2-5,TRBV5-5
TGTGCCAGCAGCTACGGTGCGCAGGGGGCGCGAAATGAGCAGTTCTTC,CASSYGAQGARNEQFF,.,TRBD1,TRBJ2-1,TRBV5-6
TGCGCCAGCAGCTTGGGCGCACCGGGGCCAAGAGAGAACTACTTC,CASSLGAPGPRENYF,.,.,TRBJ2-5,TRBV5-1
TGTGCCAGCAGCCAAAGCGGGGGCCGGAGAGAGACCCAGTACTTC,CASSQSGGRRETQYF,few,TRBD2,TRBJ2-5,TRBV3-1
TGTGCCAGCAGCTCGGGGCAAACGAATACGCAGTATTTT,CASSSGQTNTQYF,few,.,TRBJ2-3,TRBV7-8
TGCGCCAGCAGCCGGGGACAGTCCGACCCCCAGCATTTT,CASSRGQSDPQHF,few,TRBD1,TRBJ1-5,TRBV5-1
TGTGCCAGCAGTGAAGAAGGGCGGCAGTACTTC,CASSEEGRQYF,.,.,TRBJ2-7,TRBV2
TGTGCCAGCAGGATCGACATTACTAGCAATCAGCCCCAGCATTTT,CASRIDITSNQPQHF,.,.,TRBJ1-5,TRBV28
TGTGCCAGCAGCTTGTACAGCGGTGAGCAGTTCTTC,CASSLYSGEQFF,many,.,TRBJ2-1,TRBV7-9